This T cell receptor beta chain came from a study of Ad26.COV2.S vaccination and SARS-CoV-2 variants. Study-level background: Each vaccinee took Ad26.COV2.S intramuscularly, once or twice 56 days apart. General study results and limits: Vaccinees showed greater spike-specific TCR breadth than placebo recipients.

As to this clone: Its target is unknown.

This CDR3 has 13 residues. V gave up 4 bases and J gave up 3 bases, with 7 bases separating them. Treatment reported: approximately 18 received Ad26.COV2.S at low or high dose, single or two shots; 5 received placebo; per-sample allocation not given. The investigators took samples on day 63 after the first vaccine or placebo injection. Data came from immunoSEQ multiplex PCR; TCRdb stores just in-frame clones and leaves some out. Here the sample spans about 440,000 clones, roughly 87% being singletons. The TCR comes from a person aged 18-65 years who received the Ad26.COV2.S COVID-19 vaccine or a placebo. The J gene is TRBJ1-5, the V gene TRBV12-3 or TRBV12-4; D is uncertain. The sample consisted of peripheral blood, taken in a trial of Ad26.COV2.S vaccine versus placebo. The CDR3 region has the DNA TGTGCCAGCAGTTCGGCATTCAATCAGCCCCAGCATTTT. Protein product: CASSSAFNQPQHF.